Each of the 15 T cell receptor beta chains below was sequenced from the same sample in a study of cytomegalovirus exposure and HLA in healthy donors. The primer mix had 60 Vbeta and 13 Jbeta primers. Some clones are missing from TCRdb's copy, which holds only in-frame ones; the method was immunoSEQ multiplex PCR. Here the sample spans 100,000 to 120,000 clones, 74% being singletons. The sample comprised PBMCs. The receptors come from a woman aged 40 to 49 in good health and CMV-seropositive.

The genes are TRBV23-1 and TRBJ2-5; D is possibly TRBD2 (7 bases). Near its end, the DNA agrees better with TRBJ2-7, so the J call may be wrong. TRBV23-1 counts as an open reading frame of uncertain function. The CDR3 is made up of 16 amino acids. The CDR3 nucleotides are TGCGCCAGCAGTCAACGTCAGGGGACTACCTCCTACGAGCAGTACTTC. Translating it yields CASSQRQGTTSYEQYF.

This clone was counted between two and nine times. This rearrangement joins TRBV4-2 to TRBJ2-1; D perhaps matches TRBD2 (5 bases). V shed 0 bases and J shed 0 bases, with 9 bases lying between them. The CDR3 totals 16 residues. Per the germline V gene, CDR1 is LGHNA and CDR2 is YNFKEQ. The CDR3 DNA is TGTGCCAGCAGCCAAGAGAGCGGAAACTCCTACAATGAGCAGTTCTTC. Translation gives CASSQESGNSYNEQFF.

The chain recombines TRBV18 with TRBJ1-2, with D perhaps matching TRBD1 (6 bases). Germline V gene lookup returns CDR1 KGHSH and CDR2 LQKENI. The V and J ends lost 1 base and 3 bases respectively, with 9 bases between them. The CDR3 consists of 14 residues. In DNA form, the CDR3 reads TGTGCCAGCTCACCACGGGGGCTGGACTATGGCTACACCTTC. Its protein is CASSPRGLDYGYTF.

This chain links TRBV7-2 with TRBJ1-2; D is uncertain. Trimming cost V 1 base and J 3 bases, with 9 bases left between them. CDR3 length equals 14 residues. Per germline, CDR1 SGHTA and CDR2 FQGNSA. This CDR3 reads CASSLESGYYGYTF. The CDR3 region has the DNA TGTGCCAGCAGCTTAGAATCGGGATACTATGGCTACACCTTC.

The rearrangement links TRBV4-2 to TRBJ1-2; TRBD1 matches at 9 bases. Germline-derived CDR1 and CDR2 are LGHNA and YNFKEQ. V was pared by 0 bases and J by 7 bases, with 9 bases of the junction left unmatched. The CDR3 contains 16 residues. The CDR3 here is CASSQDRGQGRGGYTF. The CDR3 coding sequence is TGTGCCAGCAGCCAAGATAGGGGACAGGGCCGGGGTGGCTACACCTTC.

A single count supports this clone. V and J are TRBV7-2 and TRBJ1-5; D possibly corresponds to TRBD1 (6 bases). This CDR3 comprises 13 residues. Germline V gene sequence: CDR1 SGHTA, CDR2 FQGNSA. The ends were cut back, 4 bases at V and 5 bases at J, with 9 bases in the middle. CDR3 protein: CASSWTAHQPQHF. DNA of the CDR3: TGTGCCAGCAGCTGGACAGCTCATCAGCCCCAGCATTTT.

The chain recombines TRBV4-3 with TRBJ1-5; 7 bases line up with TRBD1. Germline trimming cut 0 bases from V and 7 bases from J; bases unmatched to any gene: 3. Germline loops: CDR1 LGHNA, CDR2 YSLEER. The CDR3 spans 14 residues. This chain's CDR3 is CASSQDPRGQPQHF. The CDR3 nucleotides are TGCGCCAGCAGCCAAGACCCCAGGGGGCAGCCCCAGCATTTT.

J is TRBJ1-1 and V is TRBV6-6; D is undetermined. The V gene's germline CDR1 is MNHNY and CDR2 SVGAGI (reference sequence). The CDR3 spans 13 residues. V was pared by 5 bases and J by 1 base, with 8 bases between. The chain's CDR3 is CASSNRPNTEAFF. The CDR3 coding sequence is TGTGCCAGCAGTAACAGACCGAACACTGAAGCTTTCTTT.

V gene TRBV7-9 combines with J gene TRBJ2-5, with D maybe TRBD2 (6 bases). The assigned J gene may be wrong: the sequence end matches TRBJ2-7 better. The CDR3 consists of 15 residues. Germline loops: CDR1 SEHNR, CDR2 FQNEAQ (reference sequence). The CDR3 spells CASSLSSGLLYEQYF. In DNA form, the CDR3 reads TGTGCCAGCAGCTTAAGCTCGGGACTTCTGTACGAGCAGTACTTC.

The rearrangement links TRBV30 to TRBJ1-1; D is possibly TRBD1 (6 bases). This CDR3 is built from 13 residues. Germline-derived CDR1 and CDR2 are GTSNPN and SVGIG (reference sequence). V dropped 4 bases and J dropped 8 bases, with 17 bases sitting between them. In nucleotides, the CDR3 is TGTGCCTGGATTTGGCAGGGGACCCCGGAAGCTTTCTTT. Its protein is CAWIWQGTPEAFF.

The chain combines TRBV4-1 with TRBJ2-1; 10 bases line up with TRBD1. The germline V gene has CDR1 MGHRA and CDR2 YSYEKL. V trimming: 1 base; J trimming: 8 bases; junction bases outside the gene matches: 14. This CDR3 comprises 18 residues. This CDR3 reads CASSQVLGTGVLGDEQFF. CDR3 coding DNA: TGCGCCAGCAGCCAAGTACTCGGGACAGGGGTCTTAGGGGATGAGCAGTTCTTC.

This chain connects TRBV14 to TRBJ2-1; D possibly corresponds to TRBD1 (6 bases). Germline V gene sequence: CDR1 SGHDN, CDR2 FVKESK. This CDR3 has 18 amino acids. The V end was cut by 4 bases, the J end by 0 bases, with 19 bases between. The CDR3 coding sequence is TGTGCCAGCAGCCTCAAGAGAGGAGACAGGAGCTCCTACAATGAGCAGTTCTTC. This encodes CASSLKRGDRSSYNEQFF. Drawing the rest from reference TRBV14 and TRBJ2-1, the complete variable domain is EAGVTQFPSHSVIEKGQTVTLRCDPISGHDNLYWYRRVMGKEIKFLLHFVKESKQDESGMPNNRFLAERTGGTYSTLKVQPAELEDSGVYFCASSLKRGDRSSYNEQFFGPGTRLTVL.

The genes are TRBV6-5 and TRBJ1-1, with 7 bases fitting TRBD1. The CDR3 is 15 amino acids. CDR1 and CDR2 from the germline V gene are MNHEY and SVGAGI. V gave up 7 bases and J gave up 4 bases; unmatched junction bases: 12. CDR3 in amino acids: CASNVHRGRGTEAFF. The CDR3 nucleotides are TGTGCCAGCAATGTTCACAGGGGTAGGGGCACTGAAGCTTTCTTT.

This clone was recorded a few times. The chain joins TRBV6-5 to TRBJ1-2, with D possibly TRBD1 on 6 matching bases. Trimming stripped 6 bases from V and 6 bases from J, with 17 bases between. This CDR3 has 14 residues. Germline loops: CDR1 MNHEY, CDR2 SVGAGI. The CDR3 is CASSSRERGNGYTF. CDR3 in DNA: TGTGCCAGCAGCTCCAGGGAAAGGGGGAATGGCTACACCTTC.

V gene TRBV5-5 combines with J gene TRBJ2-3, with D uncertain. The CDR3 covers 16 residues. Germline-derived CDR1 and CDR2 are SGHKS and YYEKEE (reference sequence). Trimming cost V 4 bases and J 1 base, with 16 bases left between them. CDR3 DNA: TGTGCCAGCAGCCTCGACTCGGGTTGGGGCACAGATACGCAGTATTTT. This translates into CASSLDSGWGTDTQYF.